This T cell receptor (beta chain) was identified in a study of regulatory T cells in long-lasting Graves disease. Trimming at V came to 2 bases and at J to 5 bases, leaving 5 bases not matched to a gene. The CDR3 loop spans 15 amino acids. Per the germline V gene, CDR1 is MNHEY and CDR2 is SVGEGT. As regards this clonotype: Its antigen is undetermined.

The time point: newly diagnosed GD, antithyroid drugs for less than 3 months. Making the TCR library involved RNA that had been extracted from PBMCs. General observations from the study: In persistent patients, shared public clonotypes (under 3,000) outnumbered those in new patients (about 890).

The TCR beta library used iRepertoire HTBI primers with Arm-PCR amplification of CDR3. One entry per CDR3 protein results from TCRdb running MiXCR on the multiplex PCR reads. The sample shows about 560,000 distinct CDR3 sequences, about 16% of them seen only once. The same data also went into a second study, on T cells in Graves' hyperthyroidism and ophthalmopathy. From that study: When ophthalmopathy did not progress within 18 months, Graves' hyperthyroidism was considered stable. Ophthalmopathy was model-predicted a median roughly 6.3 months pre-onset.

Specimen: peripheral blood mononuclear cells (PBMCs), collected at new diagnosis, from a patient treated with antithyroid drugs. The rearrangement links TRBV6-2 or TRBV6-3 to TRBJ2-1; TRBD2 matches 8 bases. The TCR sequence derives from a man between 18 and 29 years old with Graves disease. Here the CDR3 DNA reads TGTGCCAGCAGTTACGTGGCGGGAGGCCACAATGAGCAGTTCTTC. This translates into CASSYVAGGHNEQFF.